These 19 T cell receptor beta chains were sequenced from one sample in a study of blood T cell repertoires in COVID-19. Generated by immunoSEQ multiplex PCR, the TCRdb table keeps only in-frame clones and is missing some. The sample consists of 450,000 to 500,000 clones, roughly 90% of them appearing once. The sample taken for sequencing was PBMCs or T cells enriched from blood (not recorded which). These TCRs come from a woman under 30 who had recovered from COVID-19.

The chain recombines TRBV27 with TRBJ1-2; D is possibly TRBD1 (6 bases). The V end lost 6 bases, the J end lost 4 bases, and 15 bases lay between the germline ends. Germline V gives CDR1 MNHEY, CDR2 SMNVEV (reference sequence). CDR3 length: 14 residues. The CDR3 bases are TGTGCCAGCAGCCCGGGGGGGCCCAGCTATGGCTACACCTTC. It yields the protein CASSPGGPSYGYTF.

This clone was detected only once. V and J are TRBV7-8 and TRBJ1-5; no firm D call. Germline V lookup: CDR1 SGHVS, CDR2 FQNEAQ. The CDR3 totals 15 residues. Trimming cost V 1 base and J 3 bases, with 10 bases left between them. The CDR3: CASSLVGSANQPQHF. CDR3 bases: TGTGCCAGCAGCTTAGTAGGTAGCGCCAATCAGCCCCAGCATTTT. The full variable domain, its missing parts supplied by reference TRBV7-8 and TRBJ1-5, is GAGVSQSPRYKVAKRGQDVALRCDPISGHVSLFWYQQALGQGPEFLTYFQNEAQLDKSGLPSDRFFAERPEGSVSTLKIQRTQQEDSAVYLCASSLVGSANQPQHFGDGTRLSIL.

This clone was seen only a few times. Germline is not matched at one junction end, which may reflect a read error. V and J are TRBV4-1 and TRBJ1-1; no clear D gene. The CDR3 totals 11 residues. CDR1 MGHRA and CDR2 YSYEKL come from the germline V gene. The CDR3 nucleotides are TGCGCCAGCAGCCAAGTAGAGGAAGTTTTCTTT. Its translation is CASSQVEEVFF.

The chain uses TRBV11-2 and TRBJ1-1, with D possibly being TRBD1 (6 bases). The CDR3 runs 14 residues. CDR1 and CDR2 from the germline V gene are SGHAT and FQNNGV. The V gene lost 0 bases and the J gene lost 6 bases, with 11 bases spanning the gap. CDR3 DNA sequence: TGTGCCAGCAGCTTAGACAGGGGTCCTGCTGAAGCTTTCTTT. Its translation: CASSLDRGPAEAFF.

The chain carries TRBV5-1 and TRBJ1-2; D gene unclear. The CDR3 contains 14 residues. The germline gives CDR1 SGHRS, CDR2 YFSETQ. V was trimmed by 1 base and J by 6 bases, leaving 13 bases between them. The CDR3 sequence is CASSLSVGSDGYTF. DNA of the CDR3: TGCGCCAGCAGCTTGTCGGTGGGCAGTGATGGCTACACCTTC.

The J gene is TRBJ2-1, the V gene TRBV7-9; no definite D call. Germline V gives CDR1 SEHNR, CDR2 FQNEAQ (reference sequence). The CDR3 is 13 amino acids. V lost 2 bases to trimming and J lost 6 bases, with 8 bases between them. This chain's CDR3 is CASSLPLINEQFF. CDR3 bases: TGTGCCAGCAGCTTACCCCTTATCAATGAGCAGTTCTTC.

The chain employs TRBV3-1 (or the pseudogene TRBV3-2) and TRBJ2-5, with 9 bases that match TRBD1. The germline gives CDR1 LGHDT, CDR2 YNNKEL (reference sequence). With V trimmed by 5 bases and J by 6 bases, 1 base remained unmatched. The CDR3 extends over 12 amino acids. The CDR3, as DNA: TGTGCCAGCAGCGGACAGGGGCAGACCCAGTACTTC. Its protein product is CASSGQGQTQYF.

The CDR3 DNA is TGTGCCAGCTCACCGGCGAGAGGGGGAATCAGGGAAGATACGCAGTATTTT. Protein sequence: CASSPARGGIREDTQYF. The chain joins TRBV18 to TRBJ2-3, with a weak D call TRBD1 (6 bases). Trimming took 3 bases from V and 5 from J, leaving 21 bases between them. In germline, CDR1 is KGHSH, CDR2 LQKENI. The CDR3 has 17 residues.

On this clone itself: Other DNA sequences from this sample encode an identical CDR3 as well. The genes are TRBV5-1 and TRBJ1-2, with 7 bases identical to TRBD1. The germline V gene encodes CDR1 SGHRS and CDR2 YFSETQ. The CDR3 sequence is 13 residues long. V gave up 0 bases and J gave up 7 bases; unmatched junction bases: 3. The CDR3 here is CASSLDRGSGYTF. Here the CDR3 DNA reads TGCGCCAGCAGCTTGGACAGGGGAAGTGGCTACACCTTC.

This chain uses TRBV6-5 with TRBJ2-3, with D maybe TRBD2 (6 bases). Germline V lookup: CDR1 MNHEY, CDR2 SVGAGI. The V end lost 6 bases, the J end lost 5 bases, and 15 bases lay between the germline ends. The length of the CDR3 is 14 residues. The CDR3 nucleotides are TGTGCCAGCAGGAATAGCGGACGTATAGATACGCAGTATTTT. It is translated as CASRNSGRIDTQYF.

This clone was counted a few times. The chain carries TRBV5-1 and TRBJ1-3; tentative D call: TRBD1 (6 bases). Germline CDR1 reads SGHRS; CDR2 reads YFSETQ. Trimming took 0 bases from V and 4 from J, leaving 11 bases between them. The CDR3 is 15 amino acids. CDR3 in amino acids: CASSLAFQGGNTIYF. In DNA, the CDR3 is TGCGCCAGCAGCTTGGCATTCCAGGGGGGAAACACCATATATTTT.

V and J are TRBV27 and TRBJ2-7, with a possible D match to TRBD1 (5 bases). The CDR3 is 14 residues long. Germline V lookup: CDR1 MNHEY, CDR2 SMNVEV (reference sequence). V lost 3 bases to trimming and J lost 2 bases, with 11 bases between them. CDR3 loop: CASSFHQGTYEQYF. The CDR3 nucleotides are TGTGCCAGCAGTTTTCATCAGGGAACCTACGAGCAGTACTTC.

The chain employs TRBV7-9 and TRBJ1-3; TRBD1 might be the D (5 bases). The CDR3 spans 15 residues. The V end was cut by 1 base, the J end by 1 base, with 8 bases between. Per the germline V gene, CDR1 is SEHNR and CDR2 is FQNEAQ (reference sequence). For the CDR3, the DNA is TGTGCCAGCAGCTTAGGCAGGGCTTCTGGAAACACCATATATTTT. Encoded protein: CASSLGRASGNTIYF.

This clone was seen just once. The V gene is TRBV7-2, the J gene TRBJ1-2, with TRBD1 matching over 8 bases. Per the germline V gene, CDR1 is SGHTA and CDR2 is FQGNSA. CDR3 size: 15 residues. The ends lost 4 bases at V and 7 bases at J; junction bases unmatched: 11. CDR3 nucleotides: TGTGCCAGCAGCTACGGAGGACAGGGCGGAAGTGGCTACACCTTC. This gives the protein CASSYGGQGGSGYTF.

This rearrangement joins TRBV3-1 (or the pseudogene TRBV3-2) to TRBJ2-7; 7 nucleotides match TRBD2. Germline values: CDR1 LGHDT, CDR2 YNNKEL (reference sequence). This CDR3 contains 15 residues. The ends lost 1 base at V and 3 bases at J; junction bases unmatched: 6. This CDR3 reads CASSQGYGGSYEQYF. CDR3 nucleotides: TGTGCCAGCAGCCAAGGGTACGGGGGGAGCTACGAGCAGTACTTC.

The genes are TRBV4-1 and TRBJ1-1; 9 nucleotides line up with TRBD1. CDR3 size: 17 residues. The V gene end was trimmed by 2 bases and the J gene end by 2 bases; junction bases not matched to a gene: 9. Looked up from germline, CDR1 is MGHRA and CDR2 is YSYEKL. The CDR3 nucleotides read TGCGCCAGCAGCCAATCGGGACAGGGAGGGATTAACACTGAAGCTTTCTTT. Its translation: CASSQSGQGGINTEAFF.

J is TRBJ1-2 and V is TRBV23-1; unclear D gene. TRBV23-1 carries the ORF label, with uncertain function. The V gene lost 3 bases and the J gene lost 8 bases, with 25 bases spanning the gap. The CDR3 has 17 amino acids. Here the CDR3 reads CASSHDIRKGGFGGYTF. The CDR3 bases are TGCGCCAGCAGTCACGATATCCGGAAAGGAGGGTTCGGGGGCTACACCTTC.

V usage is TRBV7-8 and J usage is TRBJ2-5; 11 nucleotides agree with TRBD1. Germline V gene data show CDR1 as SGHVS and CDR2 as FQNEAQ. The CDR3 is 15 residues long. The ends lost 4 bases at V and 4 bases at J; junction bases unmatched: 5. The CDR3 region is CASSSDRGHRETQYF. The CDR3 DNA reads TGTGCCAGCAGCTCGGACAGGGGGCATCGAGAGACCCAGTACTTC.

The chain couples TRBV6-5 to TRBJ2-4; the match to TRBD1 covers 8 bases. The V gene's germline CDR1 is MNHEY and CDR2 SVGAGI. The junction had 5 bases not matched to a gene; V was cut back by 5 bases and J by 8 bases. The CDR3 is made up of 13 amino acids. The DNA of the CDR3 is TGTGCCAGCAGTCGGACAGGGACGGACATTCAGTACTTC. Amino acids: CASSRTGTDIQYF.